The 9 T cell receptor beta chains in this list originate from one sample, sequenced in a study of T-cell reconstitution after alpha-beta-depleted transplantation in children. Library preparation (for TCRbeta) was performed with unique molecular identifiers. TCRdb reanalysed the PCR reads using MiXCR and keeps one entry per CDR3 protein. Of about 230,000 distinct CDR3 sequences listed, approximately 11% are singletons. The starting material was PBMCs, obtained before TCRalphabeta/CD19-depleted stem cell transplant. These receptors came from a child less than two years old with acute myeloid leukemia, due to receive a stem cell transplant.

In its sample, this clonotype was seen many times. This chain links TRBV11-3 with TRBJ2-1; 7 bases are shared with TRBD1. Trimming cost V 5 bases and J 7 bases; bases outside gene matches: 11. From germline, CDR1 is SGHNT and CDR2 YENEEA. There are 15 residues in the CDR3. The CDR3 region has the DNA TGTGCCAGCAGCATAGGGCAGGGGGATAGGAATGAGCAGTTCTTC. It yields the protein CASSIGQGDRNEQFF.

There are many counts of this clonotype. V and J are TRBV20-1 and TRBJ2-3, with D unresolved. The CDR3 length is 15 residues. Deletions cut 3 bases from V and 0 bases from J, with 13 bases between. The germline gives CDR1 DFQATT, CDR2 SNEGSKA (reference sequence). For the CDR3, the DNA is TGCAGTGCTAGGCGAGGTGGCCTTAGCACAGATACGCAGTATTTT. Encoded protein: CSARRGGLSTDTQYF.

This clonotype was seen repeatedly, ten times or more. The chain joins TRBV5-1 to TRBJ1-4; the D is unclear. CDR3 size: 16 residues. V was cut by 0 bases and J by 0 bases, with 9 bases left in between. Germline V gene sequence: CDR1 SGHRS, CDR2 YFSETQ. The chain's CDR3 is CASSLGSFSTNEKLFF. The DNA of the CDR3 is TGCGCCAGCAGCTTGGGGTCGTTTTCAACTAATGAAAAACTGTTTTTT.

The J gene is TRBJ2-5, the V gene TRBV10-3; possibly TRBD2 for D (7 bases). Deletions cut 9 bases from V and 9 bases from J, with 17 bases between. The CDR3 totals 12 residues. CDR1 and CDR2 (germline): ENHRY, SYGVKD. CDR3 sequence reads: CAMMDRGGAQYF. In DNA form, the CDR3 reads TGTGCCATGATGGACAGAGGGGGGGCCCAGTACTTC.

This clonotype appeared many times. This chain uses TRBV20-1 with TRBJ1-2, with D hard to call. V dropped 3 bases and J dropped 10 bases, with 18 bases sitting between them. Per germline, CDR1 DFQATT and CDR2 SNEGSKA (reference sequence). CDR3 length: 13 residues. CDR3 DNA sequence: TGCAGTGCTAGCGTCGCAGGCCTTACGATCTACACCTTC. Translation: CSASVAGLTIYTF.

This clonotype was seen ten or more times. The chain combines TRBV29-1 with TRBJ1-5, with TRBD1 matching 7 bases. This CDR3 contains 13 residues. Germline V gene lookup returns CDR1 SQVTM and CDR2 ANQGSEA. The V segment lost 6 bases and the J segment 7 bases; nucleotides outside the gene matches: 9. The CDR3 reads CSVRGQPGQPQHF. The CDR3 coding sequence is TGCAGCGTCAGGGGACAGCCGGGGCAGCCCCAGCATTTT.

This clonotype was picked up many times. The J gene is TRBJ1-1, the V gene TRBV21-1; the table's D call, TRBD1, was not checked against the DNA. TRBV21-1 is a pseudogene segment. CDR3 size: 13 residues. The CDR3 here is CASSKTGNTEAFF. The CDR3 DNA sequence: TGTGCCAGCAGCAAAACAGGGAACACTGAAGCTTTCTTT.

This clonotype was recorded many times. This sequence joins TRBV10-3 and TRBJ2-7, with unresolved D. The CDR3 has 11 amino acids. V lost 4 bases and J 3 bases, leaving 4 bases between the germline ends. The germline gives CDR1 ENHRY, CDR2 SYGVKD. The CDR3 DNA reads as TGTGCCATCAGTGCCAACTACGAGCAGTACTTC. Translation: CAISANYEQYF.

The chain joins TRBV10-2 to TRBJ1-2; the D gene is possibly TRBD1 (5 bases). There are 13 residues in the CDR3. Deletions cut 7 bases from V and 2 bases from J, with 11 bases between. Germline CDR1 and CDR2: WSHSY and SAAADI. This CDR3 is CASTGAKNYGYTF. The CDR3 coding sequence is TGCGCCAGCACCGGGGCGAAAAACTATGGCTACACCTTC.